The 27 T cell receptor beta chains below were found in one sample sequenced in a study of T cell responses to AZD1222 COVID-19 vaccine. Assay: immunoSEQ multiplex PCR; the TCRdb copy retains only in-frame clones and omits some. There are 120,000 or so clones in the sample; roughly 88% occur only once, and nearly 4.5% lies in the top ten. Material: peripheral blood, obtained on day 0 of MenACWY control vaccination. These TCRs come from an adult in good health.

The rearrangement links TRBV2 to TRBJ2-4; 10 bases are a match to TRBD2. Per germline, CDR1 SNHLY and CDR2 FYNNEI. The CDR3 has 16 residues. The V segment lost 1 base and the J segment 8 bases; nucleotides outside the gene matches: 8. The CDR3 DNA sequence: TGTGCCAGCAGTGAAGATTTGGCTAGCGGGAGTTACATTCAGTACTTC. Residues: CASSEDLASGSYIQYF.

This clone appeared a single time. This sequence joins TRBV13 and TRBJ2-1; D possibly corresponds to TRBD2 (6 bases). Germline CDR1 is PRHDT and CDR2 is FYEKMQ (reference sequence). The CDR3 contains 16 residues. Trimming took off 5 bases at V and 6 bases at J, with 20 bases between the two ends. The CDR3 here is CASSRRASDSGNEQFF. DNA for the CDR3: TGTGCCAGCAGCCGGAGGGCTAGCGATTCGGGCAATGAGCAGTTCTTC.

The chain recombines TRBV12-3 or TRBV12-4 with TRBJ1-1; TRBD1 might be the D (5 bases). V gave up 2 bases and J gave up 8 bases, with 9 bases separating them. The CDR3 is 12 amino acids. DNA of the CDR3: TGTGCCAGCAGTTTACGACAGTTCGAAGCTTTCTTT. Its translation: CASSLRQFEAFF.

The DNA of the CDR3 is TGTGCCACCAAGGGGGGAGCTCCGATTACCAATCAGCCCCAGCATTTT. Translation: CATKGGAPITNQPQHF. This chain connects TRBV28 to TRBJ1-5; D perhaps matches TRBD1 (6 bases). Germline CDR1 MDHEN, CDR2 SYDVKM. The CDR3 has 16 amino acids. V gave up 10 bases and J gave up 3 bases, with 22 bases separating them.

This chain links TRBV10-2 with TRBJ2-5; D unresolved. Trimming took off 3 bases at V and 0 bases at J, with 2 bases between the two ends. Per germline, CDR1 WSHSY and CDR2 SAAADI. The CDR3 has 12 amino acids. The chain's CDR3 is CASSDYQETQYF. The CDR3, as DNA: TGCGCCAGCAGTGATTACCAAGAGACCCAGTACTTC.

The rearrangement joins TRBV19 to TRBJ1-5, with D uncertain. CDR1 is LNHDA, CDR2 SQIVND, per germline (reference sequence). This CDR3 region has 14 residues. V dropped 6 bases and J dropped 0 bases, with 9 bases sitting between them. This CDR3 is CASRETFSNQPQHF. The CDR3 DNA reads as TGTGCCAGTAGGGAGACCTTTAGCAATCAGCCCCAGCATTTT.

V gene TRBV6-2 or TRBV6-3 combines with J gene TRBJ2-1, with TRBD1 matching over 7 bases. J was trimmed by 2 bases and V by 4 bases; bases with no gene match: 5. The CDR3 spans 15 residues. CDR1 is MNHEY, CDR2 SVGEGT, per germline. The chain's CDR3 is CASSLQGHPYNEQFF. CDR3 nucleotides: TGTGCCAGCAGTTTACAGGGGCACCCCTACAATGAGCAGTTCTTC.

The chain combines TRBV28 with TRBJ2-1; 9 positions agree with TRBD1. V was pared by 1 base and J by 8 bases, with 3 bases of the junction left unmatched. CDR1 MDHEN and CDR2 SYDVKM come from the germline V gene. The CDR3 runs 14 residues. DNA of the CDR3: TGTGCCAGCAGTTTATCTACAGGGGGCGATGAGCAGTTCTTC. Translated: CASSLSTGGDEQFF.

J is TRBJ2-5 and V is TRBV5-8; the D gene is possibly TRBD1 (6 bases). The germline gives CDR1 SGHTS, CDR2 YDEGEE. Trimming stripped 3 bases from V and 1 base from J, with 10 bases between. This CDR3 spans 14 amino acids. CDR3 bases: TGTGCCAGCAGCTCGGGACAAGGCCAAGAGACCCAGTACTTC. Translating it yields CASSSGQGQETQYF.

The rearrangement uses TRBV12-3 or TRBV12-4 and TRBJ2-7; no clear D. This CDR3 comprises 13 residues. The V gene lost 3 bases and the J gene lost 2 bases, with 8 bases spanning the gap. CDR3 sequence: CASSFGRAYEQYF. The CDR3 DNA sequence: TGTGCCAGCAGTTTCGGACGGGCCTACGAGCAGTACTTC.

This clone was seen only once. The gene calls are TRBV19 and TRBJ1-1, with 9 bases matching TRBD1. Germline V CDR1 and CDR2: LNHDA, SQIVND (reference sequence). CDR3 size: 13 residues. J lost 0 bases, V lost 9 bases, and 2 bases had no gene match. CDR3 nucleotide sequence: TGTGCCAGCGGGACAGGGCTGAACACTGAAGCTTTCTTT. Protein product: CASGTGLNTEAFF.

This clone came up once. The rearrangement links TRBV19 to TRBJ2-1; the D is unclear. V gave up 5 bases and J gave up 6 bases, with 11 bases separating them. Germline lookup yields CDR1 LNHDA and CDR2 SQIVND (reference sequence). This CDR3 has 13 residues. CDR3 DNA sequence: TGTGCCAGTAGTTTCACCCGGGCCAATGAGCAGTTCTTC. Amino acid sequence: CASSFTRANEQFF. Supplemented by reference TRBV19 and TRBJ2-1, the full variable domain reads DGGITQSPKYLFRKEGQNVTLSCEQNLNHDAMYWYRQDPGQGLRLIYYSQIVNDFQKGDIAEGYSVSREKKESFPLTVTSAQKNPTAFYLCASSFTRANEQFFGPGTRLTVL.

This chain uses TRBV9 with TRBJ1-6; 9 bases fit TRBD1. Looked up from germline, CDR1 is SGDLS and CDR2 is YYNGEE. This CDR3 has 14 residues. V lost 4 bases to trimming and J lost 9 bases; unmatched junction nucleotides: 5. The CDR3 coding sequence is TGTGCCAGCAGCATGACAGGGGGTGGTTCACCCCTCCACTTT. It is translated as CASSMTGGGSPLHF. Looking up the rest from reference TRBV9 and TRBJ1-6 gives the full variable domain: DSGVTQTPKHLITATGQRVTLRCSPRSGDLSVYWYQQSLDQGLQFLIQYYNGEERAKGNILERFSAQQFPDLHSELNLSSLELGDSALYFCASSMTGGGSPLHFGNGTRLTVT.

The gene calls are TRBV28 and TRBJ1-4, with 9 bases fitting TRBD1. After removal of 5 bases from V and 6 bases from J, the junction contained 4 bases not matched to a gene. The CDR3 is 14 amino acids. CDR1 MDHEN and CDR2 SYDVKM come from the germline V gene. CDR3 sequence reads: CASSTGTGYEKLFF. The CDR3 DNA follows: TGTGCCAGCAGTACCGGGACAGGGTATGAAAAACTGTTTTTT.

V and J are TRBV27 and TRBJ2-3, with D perhaps matching TRBD1 or TRBD2 (5 bases each). The germline CDR1 and CDR2 sequences are MNHEY and SMNVEV (reference sequence). Between the trimmed V and J ends, which lost 3 bases and 6 bases, there was a span of 10 bases. The CDR3 length is 13 residues. The CDR3 DNA follows: TGTGCCAGCAGTTTCCGGGACCCTGATACGCAGTATTTT. This translates into CASSFRDPDTQYF.

V gene TRBV7-9 combines with J gene TRBJ1-4; no clear D. Trimming took off 7 bases at V and 3 bases at J, with 9 bases between the two ends. Germline V gene lookup returns CDR1 SEHNR and CDR2 FQNEAQ (reference sequence). There are 13 residues in the CDR3. The CDR3 region is CASTLGANEKLFF. The CDR3 nucleotides read TGTGCCAGCACCCTAGGAGCTAATGAAAAACTGTTTTTT.

The rearrangement links TRBV5-6 to TRBJ2-1; TRBD2 matches 8 bases. From germline, CDR1 is SGHDT and CDR2 YYEEEE. The CDR3 contains 16 residues. J gave up 6 bases and V 4 bases, and 12 bases lay outside the gene matches. The chain's CDR3 is CASSAGPAGVSNEQFF. CDR3 bases: TGTGCCAGCAGCGCGGGACCAGCGGGAGTCTCCAATGAGCAGTTCTTC.

The chain combines TRBV28 with TRBJ2-1; TRBD2 matches 15 bases. From germline, CDR1 is MDHEN and CDR2 SYDVKM. V was pared by 1 base and J by 6 bases, with 7 bases of the junction left unmatched. The CDR3 spans 18 residues. The CDR3 DNA follows: TGTGCCAGCAGTTTATCCGGACTAGCGGGAGGGAGGCCCAATGAGCAGTTCTTC. Its translation is CASSLSGLAGGRPNEQFF.

This chain joins TRBV27 and TRBJ2-3, with no clear D. Trimming removed 3 bases from V and 6 bases from J, with 13 bases in between. The CDR3 runs 14 residues. Germline CDR1 MNHEY, CDR2 SMNVEV (reference sequence). The CDR3, as DNA: TGTGCCAGCAGTTTGGAAAGGTCGTCTGATACGCAGTATTTT. This gives the protein CASSLERSSDTQYF.

This chain connects TRBV6-4 to TRBJ1-2; weak D call: TRBD1 (6 bases). The CDR3 extends over 13 amino acids. V was trimmed by 0 bases and J by 5 bases, leaving 7 bases between them. Germline loops: CDR1 MRHNA, CDR2 SNTAGT. The CDR3: CASSDSGGYGYTF. The CDR3 DNA sequence: TGTGCCAGCAGTGACTCAGGGGGGTATGGCTACACCTTC.

V is TRBV7-2 and J is TRBJ1-2; D may be TRBD1 (6 bases). The germline CDR1 and CDR2 sequences are SGHTA and FQGNSA. CDR3 length: 15 residues. V was trimmed by 0 bases and J by 4 bases, leaving 12 bases between them. The CDR3 DNA follows: TGTGCCAGCAGCTTAGCCCAGACAGGAGGCTATGGCTACACCTTC. Its protein is CASSLAQTGGYGYTF.

This clone was picked up a small number of times. The sample has other DNA sequences that encode this CDR3 too. The chain recombines TRBV28 with TRBJ1-2; unclear D gene. The CDR3 totals 11 residues. Trimming removed 5 bases from V and 0 bases from J, with 1 base in between. Germline CDR1 reads MDHEN; CDR2 reads SYDVKM. The CDR3 sequence: CASSPNYGYTF. The CDR3 nucleotides are TGTGCCAGCAGTCCTAACTATGGCTACACCTTC.

The rearrangement links TRBV5-4 to TRBJ2-3, with a weak D call TRBD2 (6 bases). Looked up from germline, CDR1 is SGHNT and CDR2 is YYREEE (reference sequence). The CDR3 consists of 14 residues. Trimming left V 6 bases short and J 6 bases short, with 17 bases between. The CDR3 DNA follows: TGTGCCAGCACCCGGTTAGCGGTAGAGGATACGCAGTATTTT. Amino acids: CASTRLAVEDTQYF.

The CDR3 DNA follows: TGTGCCAGCAGCCCGCCGAGAACAGGGTCCGGTGGCTACACCTTC. It encodes CASSPPRTGSGGYTF. This chain joins TRBV5-6 and TRBJ1-2, with D maybe TRBD1 (6 bases). Germline V gene lookup returns CDR1 SGHDT and CDR2 YYEEEE. Trimming took off 4 bases at V and 7 bases at J, with 20 bases between the two ends. There are 15 residues in the CDR3. Looking up the rest from reference TRBV5-6 and TRBJ1-2 gives the full variable domain: DAGVTQSPTHLIKTRGQQVTLRCSPKSGHDTVSWYQQALGQGPQFIFQYYEEEERQRGNFPDRFSGHQFPNYSSELNVNALLLGDSALYLCASSPPRTGSGGYTFGSGTRLTVV.

This clone has only one observation. The J gene is TRBJ2-3, the V gene TRBV25-1; tentative D call: TRBD2 (6 bases). Germline-derived CDR1 and CDR2 are MGHDK and SYGVNS. This CDR3 is 15 amino acids long. V gave up 3 bases and J gave up 0 bases, with 10 bases separating them. CDR3 DNA sequence: TGTGCCAGCAGTGACTCGAGCGGGAGCACAGATACGCAGTATTTT. Protein: CASSDSSGSTDTQYF.

This sequence joins TRBV6-2 or TRBV6-3 and TRBJ1-2, with a tentative D call TRBD1 (5 bases). Deletions cut 2 bases from V and 4 bases from J, with 14 bases between. CDR3 length: 15 residues. Germline CDR1 MNHEY, CDR2 SVGEGT. The CDR3 DNA follows: TGTGCCAGCAGTTACGCACTGACAGACTTCTATGGCTACACCTTC. As protein: CASSYALTDFYGYTF.

The chain carries TRBV9 and TRBJ2-1; TRBD2 is a possible D gene (5 bases). Germline assignment: CDR1 SGDLS and CDR2 YYNGEE. V lost 4 bases, J lost 6 bases, and 17 bases lay in between. This CDR3 has 15 amino acids. The CDR3 reads CASSPSPTGRNEQFF. The DNA of the CDR3 is TGTGCCAGCAGCCCTAGCCCGACTGGACGCAATGAGCAGTTCTTC.